This T cell receptor beta chain was observed in a study of vaccination effects on CD4 cells after COVID-19. For the study at large: Sequencing followed a ViraFEST assay step that expanded antigen-specific CD4+ T cells with viral peptide pools. About 2.1 million PBMC were placed in each well, which was supplemented with approximately 10 IU/ml IL-2 and about 10 ug/ml peptides. Findings and limits, study-wide: Late post-vaccination samples showed marked contraction of infection- and vaccine-induced clones.

The method was immunoSEQ multiplex PCR; TCRdb's version includes in-frame clones alone and lacks a portion of them. The table lists about 45,000 clones, 55% to 75% of them singletons. With about ten days of culture completed, CD4+ T cells were isolated. All participants had two doses of either the BNT162b2 or mRNA-1273 vaccine. Researchers swapped half the medium for IL-2 medium on both days 3 and 7. A note on this clone: The antigen is undetermined.

CDR1 SGHVS and CDR2 FNYEAQ come from the germline V gene. The V and J ends lost 5 bases and 5 bases respectively, with 18 bases between them. The CDR3 is 15 residues long. The chain couples TRBV7-6 to TRBJ1-2; TRBD1 might be the D (6 bases). This sequence was found in a human donor who received a COVID-19 vaccine. Sequenced material: CD4+ T cells from PBMCs cultured without peptide, taken after COVID-19 vaccination. The CDR3 sequence is CASSPGGGKVYGYTF. The CDR3 DNA reads as TGTGCCAGCAGCCCCGGGGGGGGCAAAGTGTATGGCTACACCTTC.